This T cell receptor (beta chain) was sequenced during a study of human T cells and chemical hapten exposure. General study results and limits: There were significantly more large CDR3 similarity clusters among expanded TCRs than among controls.

Points on this clonotype: Antigen unknown. This may be a read error, as it is one base from a much larger clone.

TCRdb re-called the RACE reads with MiXCR, one entry per CDR3 protein. The table includes approximately 100,000 distinct CDR3 sequences, 8% to 13% detected once. Sample time point: patch test 1, 2 weeks after DPC sensitization. Sample treatment: therapeutic diphenylcyclopropenone sensitization with weekly scalp DPC. Looked up from germline, CDR1 is SGHVS and CDR2 is FNYEAQ. CDR3 length: 15 amino acids. The sample in question was whole blood, obtained in connection with sensitization to the hapten diphenylcyclopropenone (DPC). The sequence was obtained from a woman in her forties with alopecia areata. Some clones in this sample may be carry-over from other donors' samples. The chain has TRBV7-6 and TRBJ1-4; 8 bases are shared with TRBD1. The CDR3 loop reads CASSSRGPTNEKLYF. The CDR3 nucleotides are TGTGCCAGCAGCTCCAGGGGGCCAACTAATGAAAAACTGTATTTT. Using reference TRBV7-6 and TRBJ1-4 for the parts outside the CDR3, the full variable domain is GAGVSQSPRYKVTKRGQDVALRCDPISGHVSLYWYRQALGQGPEFLTYFNYEAQQDKSGLPNDRFSAERPEGSISTLTIQRTEQRDSAMYRCASSSRGPTNEKLYFGSGTQLSVL.